This is a list of T cell receptor beta chains from one sample in a study of identical twins. TCRdb used MiXCR to reprocess the 5' RACE reads, holding one entry per CDR3 protein. The sample records hundreds of thousands of distinct CDR3 sequences, about 7.5% being singletons. These same data were also listed under a study on yellow fever vaccine responses in identical twins.

Sequencing was carried out using memory (CD45RO+) T cells sorted from blood. The receptors were gathered from a woman aged 18 to 35 in good health. The CDR3 runs from the conserved cysteine through the conserved F or W. A D gene is named only where the DNA matches it firmly. Rows may omit the clone size; those that give it use once, few, many or a size class.

J,V,size,length,D,DNA,CDR3
TRBJ2-2,TRBV15,many,15,NA,TGTGCCACCAGCGGGGACGTAACGAACACCGGGGAGCTGTTTTTT,CATSGDVTNTGELFF
TRBJ1-1,TRBV29-1,many,13,TRBD1,TGCAGCGCAGGACAGGGTATGAACACTGAAGCTTTCTTT,CSAGQGMNTEAFF
TRBJ2-5,TRBV3-1,NA,15,NA,TGTGCCAGCAGCCAAGTGGGGGGTCACCAAGAGACCCAGTACTTC,CASSQVGGHQETQYF
TRBJ2-7,TRBV5-1,NA,13,NA,TGCGCCAGCAGCTTGGACAGGGTCTACGAGCAGTACTTC,CASSLDRVYEQYF
TRBJ1-2,TRBV10-3,many,13,TRBD1,TGTGCCATCGAACAGGGGAAGGGCTATGGCTACACCTTC,CAIEQGKGYGYTF
TRBJ2-5,TRBV27,few,14,TRBD1,TGTGCCAGCAGTTTTCTAGGGGGCTCGGAGACCCAGTACTTC,CASSFLGGSETQYF
TRBJ2-1,TRBV9,NA,15,TRBD2,TGTGCCAGCAGCGTAGCGGGACTATCGAGGGCTGAGCAGTTCTTC,CASSVAGLSRAEQFF
TRBJ2-5,TRBV28,many,16,TRBD2,TGTGCCAGCAGTTCCCGACTAGCGGGGGGCCGGAAGACCCAGTACTTC,CASSSRLAGGRKTQYF
TRBJ2-3,TRBV5-6,NA,16,TRBD2,TGTGCCAGCAGCTTGCCCCGGGAGGTGCGCGCAGATACGCAGTATTTT,CASSLPREVRADTQYF
TRBJ2-1,TRBV29-1,few,12,NA,TGCAGCGCCCACCCCGCTGGATATGAGCAGTTCTTC,CSAHPAGYEQFF
TRBJ2-2,TRBV7-9,NA,15,NA,TGTGCCAGCAGCTTAGTTTGGGGGAACACCGGGGAGCTGTTTTTT,CASSLVWGNTGELFF
TRBJ2-3,TRBV7-3,many,14,TRBD1,TGTGCCAGCAGCCAACAGGGGTACACAGATACGCAGTATTTT,CASSQQGYTDTQYF
TRBJ2-3,TRBV4-2,many,18,TRBD2,TGTGCCAGCAGCCAAGGGCTAGCGGGGTTCTCTAGCACAGATACGCAGTATTTT,CASSQGLAGFSSTDTQYF
TRBJ2-1,TRBV5-4,NA,17,NA,TGTGCCAGCAGCTTGGGGCCGGTCGGGGGATCCTACAATGAGCAGTTCTTC,CASSLGPVGGSYNEQFF
TRBJ1-5,TRBV12-3/TRBV12-4,NA,15,TRBD1,TGTGCCAGCAGTCTCGAGGACAGGCGTAATCAGCCCCAGCATTTT,CASSLEDRRNQPQHF
TRBJ2-3,TRBV11-3,NA,12,NA,TGTGCCAGCAGCCCTGGTGAAGATACGCAGTATTTT,CASSPGEDTQYF
TRBJ2-1,TRBV27,few,15,TRBD1,TGTGCCAGCAGGGCCTTAGGGACAGGGTACAATGAGCAGTTCTTC,CASRALGTGYNEQFF
TRBJ2-1,TRBV12-3/TRBV12-4,NA,14,NA,TGTGCCACGACCGGGCAGCCTATCAGCAATGAGCAGTTCTTC,CATTGQPISNEQFF
TRBJ2-1,TRBV5-6,NA,14,NA,TGTGCCAGCAGCCCCGGGCGTCCCTACAATGAGCAGTTCTTC,CASSPGRPYNEQFF
TRBJ2-3,TRBV7-8,many,17,TRBD2,TGTGCCAGCAGCTTAGAGACTAGCGGGACGGGGACAGATACGCAGTATTTT,CASSLETSGTGTDTQYF
TRBJ2-5,TRBV7-9,NA,15,NA,TGTGCCAGCAGCTTATTAATAAAAGGCGGCGAGACCCAGTACTTC,CASSLLIKGGETQYF
TRBJ2-1,TRBV3-1,few,14,NA,TGTGCCAGCAGCCGTTGGGCTAGCGAGAATGAGCAGTTCTTC,CASSRWASENEQFF
TRBJ2-4,TRBV7-2,NA,15,TRBD1,TGTGCCAGCAGCGATAGAACCGGGACAGGGTTAGTTCAGTACTTC,CASSDRTGTGLVQYF
TRBJ2-7,TRBV6-2/TRBV6-3,few,12,NA,TGTGCCAGCAGTCTCAAGGCCTACGAGCAGTACTTC,CASSLKAYEQYF
TRBJ2-5,TRBV28,NA,14,NA,TGTGCCAGCAGTTTATTGCGCTTGGGGGAGACCCAGTACTTC,CASSLLRLGETQYF
TRBJ2-5,TRBV7-2,many,14,TRBD2,TGTGCCAGCAGTTCTAGCGGCATACAAGAGACCCAGTACTTC,CASSSSGIQETQYF
TRBJ2-1,TRBV24-1,many,13,NA,TGTGCCACCAGTGATTTTTCCTTCGATGAGCAGTTCTTC,CATSDFSFDEQFF
TRBJ2-7,TRBV5-4,NA,12,NA,TGTGCCAGCAGCGCCGGCGGCTACGAGCAGTACTTC,CASSAGGYEQYF
TRBJ2-7,TRBV20-1,few,15,TRBD1,TGCAGTGCTAGAGGCGCGACAGGGGGCGGGGACGAGCAGTACTTC,CSARGATGGGDEQYF
TRBJ2-7,TRBV6-2/TRBV6-3,many,13,TRBD2,TGTGCCAACTTAAGCGGGAGTTTCTACGAGCAGTACTTC,CANLSGSFYEQYF
TRBJ2-1,TRBV20-1,many,14,TRBD1,TGCAGTGCTAGAGGACAGGGGGTCTACAATGAGCAGTTCTTC,CSARGQGVYNEQFF
TRBJ2-7,TRBV11-2,many,12,NA,TGTGCCAGCAGCTTAGTCGCGGGCGAGCAGTACTTC,CASSLVAGEQYF
TRBJ2-1,TRBV7-9,few,15,TRBD2,TGTGCCAGCAGCTATAGCGGGACTTCCTACAATGAGCAGTTCTTC,CASSYSGTSYNEQFF
TRBJ1-6,TRBV5-1,few,13,NA,TGCGCCAGCAGCTTGTTTCGGGATTCACCCCTCCACTTT,CASSLFRDSPLHF
TRBJ2-2,TRBV28,few,18,NA,TGTGCCAGCAGTTTATTCCCCGGCGTGGCGGGCCACCGGGGGGAGCTGTTTTTT,CASSLFPGVAGHRGELFF
TRBJ2-7,TRBV4-1,NA,15,TRBD2,TGCGCCAGCAGCCAAGATTATAGTCAGCGGGGAGAGCAGTACTTC,CASSQDYSQRGEQYF
TRBJ2-7,TRBV9,NA,14,NA,TGTGCCAGCAGCGTAGGACCAGGGAAGTACGAGCAGTACTTC,CASSVGPGKYEQYF
TRBJ1-1,TRBV5-4,few,15,NA,TGTGCCAGCAACGAGGGGGGCCGCCCGAACACTGAAGCTTTCTTT,CASNEGGRPNTEAFF
TRBJ2-2,TRBV10-3,NA,14,NA,TGTGCCATCCTTCCAGCCGGGCCCAGCGGGGAGCTGTTTTTT,CAILPAGPSGELFF
TRBJ2-2,TRBV2,few,18,TRBD2,TGTGCCAGCAGTACCCGGACTAGCGGGGGCCTCAAAACCGGGGAGCTGTTTTTT,CASSTRTSGGLKTGELFF
TRBJ2-5,TRBV5-1,NA,12,NA,TGCGCCAGCAGCTTCGAGCAAGAGACCCAGTACTTC,CASSFEQETQYF
TRBJ2-2,TRBV12-3/TRBV12-4,many,13,TRBD1,TGTGCCAGCAGCACAGGGGGCTACGGGGAGCTGTTTTTT,CASSTGGYGELFF
TRBJ2-1,TRBV4-2,NA,17,TRBD1,TGTGCCAGCAGCCAAGGAAGGGGGCTACAGGGGGCAGGTGAGCAGTTCTTC,CASSQGRGLQGAGEQFF
TRBJ2-3,TRBV20-1,few,15,TRBD2,TGCAGTGCTCACTCCGGGACTAGCGGATTGAATACGCAGTATTTT,CSAHSGTSGLNTQYF
TRBJ2-2,TRBV30,few,12,NA,TGTGCCTGGAGTAAACGATCCGGGGAGCTGTTTTTT,CAWSKRSGELFF
TRBJ1-2,TRBV6-5,NA,14,NA,TGTGCCAGCAGTTATACGGACCGGCGGCAGGGCTACACCTTC,CASSYTDRRQGYTF
TRBJ2-2,TRBV10-3,many,15,NA,TGTGCCATCAGTGGTCCCGAGAGGGGTACCGGGGAGCTGTTTTTT,CAISGPERGTGELFF
TRBJ1-2,TRBV2,NA,14,TRBD1,TGTGCCAGCAGCCTGGGACAGGGGGCCGATGGCTACACCTTC,CASSLGQGADGYTF
TRBJ1-6,TRBV5-1,many,12,NA,TGCGCCAGCAGCTTTGGAGAATCACCCCTCCACTTT,CASSFGESPLHF
TRBJ2-7,TRBV7-8,many,14,TRBD1,TGTGCCAGCAGCTTAGAATCCAGGGGGAACGAGCAGTACTTC,CASSLESRGNEQYF
TRBJ2-5,TRBV7-9,NA,15,NA,TGTGCCAGCAGCTTAGGGGCCCTAGCGATGGAGACCCAGTACTTC,CASSLGALAMETQYF
TRBJ1-5,TRBV4-2,few,14,NA,TGTGCCAGCAGTACCCGGGACAGCAATCAGCCCCAGCATTTT,CASSTRDSNQPQHF
TRBJ2-7,TRBV20-1,many,12,NA,TGCAGTGCTCACATCCGGGGCTACGAGCAGTACTTC,CSAHIRGYEQYF
TRBJ2-1,TRBV29-1,many,14,NA,TGCAGCGTTTCTCTGACCGGACGACAAAATGAGCAGTTCTTC,CSVSLTGRQNEQFF
TRBJ2-7,TRBV6-1,many,14,NA,TGTGCCAGCAGCAGACAGGAGGTCTCCTACGAGCAGTACTTC,CASSRQEVSYEQYF
TRBJ2-1,TRBV2,NA,12,NA,TGTGCCAGCAGTGAATCTTACAGAGAGCAGTTCTTC,CASSESYREQFF
TRBJ2-1,TRBV12-3/TRBV12-4,NA,14,TRBD2,TGTGCCAGCAGCACTAGCGGCTCCTACAATGAGCAGTTCTTC,CASSTSGSYNEQFF
TRBJ1-2,TRBV20-1,NA,12,NA,TGCAGTGCTAATGGGGGAAACTATGGCTACACCTTC,CSANGGNYGYTF
TRBJ2-4,TRBV20-1,NA,14,TRBD2,TGCAGTGCTAGGGAACTAGCGGGATTGTACATTCAGTACTTC,CSARELAGLYIQYF